This TCR beta chain emerged from a study of T cells in Graves' hyperthyroidism and ophthalmopathy. Overall study context: Upon initial diagnosis and before any treatment, peripheral blood was collected.

Researchers amplified the TCR beta CDR3 regions from RNA transcripts. An initial round of RT-PCR targeting the TCR CDR3 relied on the HTBI primer set. TCRdb re-derived calls from the multiplex PCR reads in MiXCR, one entry per CDR3 protein. In the table there are around 450,000 distinct CDR3 sequences, about an eighth of which are singletons. The CDR3 sequence is 18 residues long. Germline CDR1 reads KGHDR; CDR2 reads SFDVKD. V shed 4 bases, J shed 4 bases, and the junction held 10 bases outside the gene matches. This clonotype was detected only once. This TCR was sampled from a young woman with Graves' hyperthyroidism. Source material: blood. The rearrangement uses TRBV24-1 and TRBJ2-5, with 14 positions matching TRBD2. For the CDR3, the DNA is TGTGCCACCAGTGAACGACTAGCGGGAGGGGGATCGTTAGAGACCCAGTACTTC. It translates to CATSERLAGGGSLETQYF.